This T cell receptor beta chain appears in the sequencing data of a study of T-cell memory formation after mild COVID-19. Deletions cut 4 bases from V and 6 bases from J, with 16 bases between. The germline gives CDR1 SGHDT, CDR2 YYEEEE. The CDR3 is 14 residues long. TCRdb redid the calling of the 5' RACE reads with MiXCR, one entry per CDR3 protein. The sample consists of 470,000 or so distinct CDR3 sequences, around 19% of them appearing once. The chain links TRBV5-6 to TRBJ1-2; perhaps TRBD1 as D (6 bases). Specimen: PBMCs or a T cell subset sorted from them (not recorded which). The receptor was isolated from an adult woman who had mild COVID-19 (a few samples of this study predate the infection). Cell type and time point are not known. Written as DNA, the CDR3 is TGTGCCAGCAGCCGGGGGCGGAGGGGAGATGGCTACACCTTC. It codes for CASSRGRRGDGYTF.